Below are 3 T cell receptor beta chains sequenced from a single sample in a study of T-cell reconstitution after alpha-beta-depleted transplantation in children. TCRbeta library construction was performed incorporating unique molecular identifiers. One entry per CDR3 protein, called by TCRdb with MiXCR from the PCR reads. The sample yields 670,000 or so distinct CDR3 sequences, over 10% seen once. The sequences come from PBMCs, collected before TCRalphabeta/CD19-depleted stem cell transplant. These receptors were taken from a girl aged 2 to 9 with congenital amegakaryocytic thrombocytopenia, due to receive a stem cell transplant.

This clonotype was seen a few times. At one boundary the junction diverges from the germline segment, which might be a read error. The chain recombines TRBV10-3 with TRBJ2-3, with 8 nucleotides matching TRBD2. This CDR3 has 14 amino acids. Germline CDR1 ENHRY, CDR2 SYGVKD. The CDR3 DNA is TGTGCCATGAGTGGCGGGGGGAGAACAGATACGCAGTATTTT. The encoded protein is CAMSGGGRTDTQYF.

This clonotype was observed at least ten times. The chain uses TRBV20-1 and TRBJ2-1, with TRBD2 as a possible D gene (5 bases). The germline V gene encodes CDR1 DFQATT and CDR2 SNEGSKA (reference sequence). V lost 3 bases to trimming and J lost 10 bases, with 13 bases between them. There are 12 residues in the CDR3. CDR3: CSASRSTGEQFF. CDR3 bases: TGCAGTGCTAGCCGATCAACGGGGGAGCAGTTCTTC.

This chain links TRBV20-1 with TRBJ2-2; TRBD1 matches at 9 bases. Germline trimming cut 6 bases from V and 4 bases from J; bases unmatched to any gene: 6. This CDR3 contains 14 residues. CDR1 DFQATT and CDR2 SNEGSKA come from the germline V gene (reference sequence). CDR3: CSATLQGATGELFF. CDR3 coding DNA: TGCAGTGCCACCCTACAGGGGGCCACCGGGGAGCTGTTTTTT.